Listed here is a single TCR beta chain. This record comes from a study of blood T cell repertoires in COVID-19. Turning to the study itself: Samples representing acute and convalescent COVID-19 were sourced from the United States, Italy and Spain.

Some clones are missing from TCRdb's copy, which holds only in-frame ones; the method was immunoSEQ multiplex PCR. This sample carries about 250,000 clones, roughly 90% of them seen once, and the ten largest clones take under 0.95%. Between the trimmed V and J ends, which lost 1 base and 2 bases, there was a span of 9 bases. Germline lookup yields CDR1 LGHDT and CDR2 YNNKEL (reference sequence). The CDR3 length is 14 residues. The source is a man younger than 40 with acute or convalescent COVID-19. This chain connects TRBV3-1 (or the pseudogene TRBV3-2) to TRBJ2-7; tentative D call: TRBD2 (5 bases). The specimen sequenced was peripheral blood. The DNA for the CDR3 is TGTGCCAGCAGCCAAGCCCCCGGGGCCTACGAGCAGTACTTC. Translated, it gives CASSQAPGAYEQYF.